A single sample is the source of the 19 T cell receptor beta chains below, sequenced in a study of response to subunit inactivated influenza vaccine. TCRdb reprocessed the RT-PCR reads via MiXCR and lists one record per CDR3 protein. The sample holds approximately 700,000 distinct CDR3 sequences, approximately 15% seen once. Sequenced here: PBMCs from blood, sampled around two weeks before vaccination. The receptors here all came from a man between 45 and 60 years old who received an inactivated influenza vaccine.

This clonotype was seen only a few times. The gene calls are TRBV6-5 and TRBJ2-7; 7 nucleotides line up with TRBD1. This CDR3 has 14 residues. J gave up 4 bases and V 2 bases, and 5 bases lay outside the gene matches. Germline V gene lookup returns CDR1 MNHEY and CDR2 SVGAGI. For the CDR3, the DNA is TGTGCCAGCAGTTACGAGGGGGCAGGTTACGAGCAGTACTTC. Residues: CASSYEGAGYEQYF.

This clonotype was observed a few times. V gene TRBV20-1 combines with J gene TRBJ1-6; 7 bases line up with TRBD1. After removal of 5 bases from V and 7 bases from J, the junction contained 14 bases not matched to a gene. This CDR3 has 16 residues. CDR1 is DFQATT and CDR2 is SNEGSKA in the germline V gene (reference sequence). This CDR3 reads CSAEGLATGDNSPLHF. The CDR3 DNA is TGCAGTGCTGAGGGACTGGCAACAGGGGACAATTCACCCCTCCACTTT.

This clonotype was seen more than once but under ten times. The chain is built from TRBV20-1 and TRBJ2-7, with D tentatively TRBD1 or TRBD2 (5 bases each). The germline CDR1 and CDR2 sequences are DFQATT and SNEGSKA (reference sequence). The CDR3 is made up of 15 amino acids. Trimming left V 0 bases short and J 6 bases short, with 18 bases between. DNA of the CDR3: TGCAGTGCTAGAGATCGGGGCCAGCGATGGGCCGAGCAGTACTTC. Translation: CSARDRGQRWAEQYF.

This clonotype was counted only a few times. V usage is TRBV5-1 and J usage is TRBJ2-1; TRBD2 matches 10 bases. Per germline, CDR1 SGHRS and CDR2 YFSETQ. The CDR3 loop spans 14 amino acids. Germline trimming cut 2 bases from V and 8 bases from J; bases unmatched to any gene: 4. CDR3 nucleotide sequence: TGCGCCAGCAGCTTTAGCGGGAGGTCGGATGAGCAGTTCTTC. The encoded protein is CASSFSGRSDEQFF.

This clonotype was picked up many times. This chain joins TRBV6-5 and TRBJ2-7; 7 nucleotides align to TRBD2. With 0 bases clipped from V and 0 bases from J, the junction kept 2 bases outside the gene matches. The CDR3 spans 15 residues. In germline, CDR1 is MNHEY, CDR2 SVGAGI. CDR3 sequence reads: CASSYSGRGSYEQYF. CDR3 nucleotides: TGTGCCAGCAGTTACTCGGGGAGGGGCTCCTACGAGCAGTACTTC.

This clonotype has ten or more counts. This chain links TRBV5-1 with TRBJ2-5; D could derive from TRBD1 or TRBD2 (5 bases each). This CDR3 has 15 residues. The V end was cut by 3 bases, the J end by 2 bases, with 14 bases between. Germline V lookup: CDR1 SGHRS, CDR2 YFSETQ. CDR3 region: CASSSRGGIQETQYF. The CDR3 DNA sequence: TGCGCCAGCAGCTCACGTGGGGGTATTCAAGAGACCCAGTACTTC.

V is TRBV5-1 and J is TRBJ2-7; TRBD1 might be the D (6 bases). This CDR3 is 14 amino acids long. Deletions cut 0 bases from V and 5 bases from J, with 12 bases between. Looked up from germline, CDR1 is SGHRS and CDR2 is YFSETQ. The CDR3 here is CASSLAGAGDEQYF. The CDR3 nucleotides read TGCGCCAGCAGCTTGGCCGGGGCAGGGGACGAGCAGTACTTC.

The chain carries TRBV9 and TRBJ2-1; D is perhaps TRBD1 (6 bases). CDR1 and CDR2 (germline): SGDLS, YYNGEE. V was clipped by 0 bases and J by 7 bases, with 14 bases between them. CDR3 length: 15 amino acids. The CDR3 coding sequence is TGTGCCAGCAGCGTAGTGGGGGCATCCGGAAATGAGCAGTTCTTC. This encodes CASSVVGASGNEQFF.

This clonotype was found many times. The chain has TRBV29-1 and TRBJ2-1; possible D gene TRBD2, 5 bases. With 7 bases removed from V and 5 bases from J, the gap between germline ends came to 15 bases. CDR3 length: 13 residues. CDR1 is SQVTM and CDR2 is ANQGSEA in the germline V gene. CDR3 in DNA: TGCAGCGCCGCGGGCCTACTGAACAATGAGCAGTTCTTC. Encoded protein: CSAAGLLNNEQFF.

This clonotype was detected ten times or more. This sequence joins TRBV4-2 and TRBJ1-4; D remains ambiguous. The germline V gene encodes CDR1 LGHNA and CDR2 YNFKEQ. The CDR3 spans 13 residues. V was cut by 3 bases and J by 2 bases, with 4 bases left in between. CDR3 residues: CASSQGTNEKLFF. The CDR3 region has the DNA TGTGCCAGCAGCCAGGGTACTAATGAAAAACTGTTTTTT.

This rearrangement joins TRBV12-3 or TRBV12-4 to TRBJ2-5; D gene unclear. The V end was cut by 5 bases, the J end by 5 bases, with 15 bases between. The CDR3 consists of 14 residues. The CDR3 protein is CASSRTVSSETQYF. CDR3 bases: TGTGCCAGCAGTAGAACAGTCTCGAGCGAGACCCAGTACTTC.

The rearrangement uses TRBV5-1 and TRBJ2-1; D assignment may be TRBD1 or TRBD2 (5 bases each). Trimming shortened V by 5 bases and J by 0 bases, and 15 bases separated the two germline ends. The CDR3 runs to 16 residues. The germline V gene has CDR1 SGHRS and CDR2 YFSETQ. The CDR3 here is CASRPPGADSYNEQFF. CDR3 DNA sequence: TGCGCCAGCAGACCTCCCGGGGCCGACTCCTACAATGAGCAGTTCTTC.

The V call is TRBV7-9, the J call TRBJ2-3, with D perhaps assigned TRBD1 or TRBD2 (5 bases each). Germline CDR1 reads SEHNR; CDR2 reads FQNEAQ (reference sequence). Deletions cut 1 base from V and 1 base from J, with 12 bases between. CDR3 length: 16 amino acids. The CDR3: CASSLVTGTGTDTQYF. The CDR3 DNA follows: TGTGCCAGCAGCTTAGTTACCGGGACCGGCACAGATACGCAGTATTTT. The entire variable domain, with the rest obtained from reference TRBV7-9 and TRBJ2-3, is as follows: DTGVSQNPRHKITKRGQNVTFRCDPISEHNRLYWYRQTLGQGPEFLTYFQNEAQLEKSRLLSDRFSAERPKGSFSTLEIQRTEQGDSAMYLCASSLVTGTGTDTQYFGPGTRLTVL.

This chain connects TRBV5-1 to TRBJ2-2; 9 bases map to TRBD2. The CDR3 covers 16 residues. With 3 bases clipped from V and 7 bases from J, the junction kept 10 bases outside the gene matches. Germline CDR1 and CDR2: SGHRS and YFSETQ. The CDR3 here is CASSSSGGPSSGELFF. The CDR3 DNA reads TGCGCCAGCAGCTCGAGCGGGGGGCCTTCAAGCGGGGAGCTGTTTTTT.

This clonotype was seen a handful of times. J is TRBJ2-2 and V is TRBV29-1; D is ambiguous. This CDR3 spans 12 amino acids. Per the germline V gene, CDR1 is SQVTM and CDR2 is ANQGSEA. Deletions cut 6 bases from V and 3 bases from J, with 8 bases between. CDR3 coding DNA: TGCAGCGTCCGATGGGACACCGGGGAGCTGTTTTTT. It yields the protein CSVRWDTGELFF.

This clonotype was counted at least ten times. CDR3 region: CASSNLQGQGYTF. CDR3 sequence (DNA): TGTGCCAGCAGCAACTTACAGGGGCAGGGCTACACCTTC. The chain is built from TRBV11-2 and TRBJ1-2, with 7 bases fitting TRBD1. In germline, CDR1 is SGHAT, CDR2 FQNNGV. V lost 5 bases to trimming and J lost 8 bases; unmatched junction nucleotides: 8. The CDR3 runs 13 residues.

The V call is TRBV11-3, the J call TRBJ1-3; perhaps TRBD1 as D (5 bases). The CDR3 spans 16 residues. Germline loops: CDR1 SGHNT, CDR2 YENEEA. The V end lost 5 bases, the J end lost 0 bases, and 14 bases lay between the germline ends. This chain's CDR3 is CASSARDGHSGNTIYF. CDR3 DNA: TGTGCCAGCAGCGCCCGGGACGGTCACTCTGGAAACACCATATATTTT.

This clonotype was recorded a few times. The CDR3: CSAKPSGRWTGELFF. CDR3 nucleotides: TGCAGTGCCAAACCGAGCGGGAGATGGACCGGGGAGCTGTTTTTT. This sequence joins TRBV20-1 and TRBJ2-2; 8 bases line up with TRBD2. This CDR3 has 15 residues. J lost 5 bases, V lost 6 bases, and 11 bases had no gene match. Germline V gives CDR1 DFQATT, CDR2 SNEGSKA (reference sequence).

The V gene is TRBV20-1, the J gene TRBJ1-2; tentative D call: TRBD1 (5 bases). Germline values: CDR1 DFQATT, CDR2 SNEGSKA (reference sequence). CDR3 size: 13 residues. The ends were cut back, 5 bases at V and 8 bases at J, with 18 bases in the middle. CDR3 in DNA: TGCAGTGCTCGCCCCGGACACCTTGGGGGCTACACCTTC. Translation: CSARPGHLGGYTF.